The 16 T cell receptor beta chains listed next were all sequenced from one sample in a study of graft-versus-host responses after intestinal transplantation. No antigen has been assigned to these receptors. Produced via immunoSEQ multiplex PCR; TCRdb's table is partial and in-frame only. The sample records approximately 77,000 clones, roughly nine tenths being singletons. The starting material was unstimulated CD4+ T cells sorted from spleen or lymph node cells, obtained before intestinal transplant. Receptors were obtained from a human donor who received an intestinal transplant.

V gene TRBV4-1 combines with J gene TRBJ2-3; 16 bases line up with TRBD2. The V and J ends lost 4 bases and 0 bases, in that order; junction bases with no gene match: 7. This CDR3 has 19 residues. Germline V CDR1 and CDR2: MGHRA, YSYEKL. The CDR3 region has the DNA TGCGCCAGCAGCCCATCGGGACTAGCGGGAGGGATTAGCACAGATACGCAGTATTTT. Its translation is CASSPSGLAGGISTDTQYF.

The chain uses TRBV30 and TRBJ1-5, with D uncertain. The V gene's germline CDR1 is GTSNPN and CDR2 SVGIG (reference sequence). Between the trimmed V and J ends, which lost 0 bases and 6 bases, there was a span of 9 bases. CDR3 length equals 13 residues. The CDR3, as DNA: TGTGCCTGGAGTGTAACCCGAGGTCAGCCCCAGCATTTT. Its protein is CAWSVTRGQPQHF.

The gene calls are TRBV5-1 and TRBJ1-3; D is possibly TRBD1 (6 bases). The CDR3 is 15 residues long. Per germline, CDR1 SGHRS and CDR2 YFSETQ. V lost 4 bases, J lost 0 bases, and 11 bases lay in between. CDR3 DNA: TGCGCCAGCAGCGACCAGGGGACCTCTGGAAACACCATATATTTT. It codes for CASSDQGTSGNTIYF. Variable domain in full (rest from reference TRBV5-1 and TRBJ1-3): KAGVTQTPRYLIKTRGQQVTLSCSPISGHRSVSWYQQTPGQGLQFLFEYFSETQRNKGNFPGRFSGRQFSNSRSEMNVSTLELGDSALYLCASSDQGTSGNTIYFGEGSWLTVV.

This chain links TRBV18 with TRBJ2-3; D is unclear. This CDR3 contains 13 residues. The germline CDR1 and CDR2 sequences are KGHSH and LQKENI. V gave up 7 bases and J gave up 5 bases, with 13 bases separating them. CDR3 DNA sequence: TGTGCCAGCTATCGAGGCCGAGGAGATACGCAGTATTTT. This codes for CASYRGRGDTQYF. Complete variable domain (other parts from reference TRBV18 and TRBJ2-3): NAGVMQNPRHLVRRRGQEARLRCSPMKGHSHVYWYRQLPEEGLKFMVYLQKENIIDESGMPKERFSAEFPKEGPSILRIQQVVRGDSAAYFCASYRGRGDTQYFGPGTRLTVL.

J is TRBJ1-1 and V is TRBV9; D remains ambiguous. The length of the CDR3 is 17 residues. Germline-derived CDR1 and CDR2 are SGDLS and YYNGEE. Trimming pared 0 bases from V and 2 bases from J, leaving 17 bases between. The CDR3 DNA is TGTGCCAGCAGCGTAGACCCCTCTTCGGGAGTAAACACTGAAGCTTTCTTT. Translated: CASSVDPSSGVNTEAFF. Full variable domain (rest looked up from reference TRBV9 and TRBJ1-1): DSGVTQTPKHLITATGQRVTLRCSPRSGDLSVYWYQQSLDQGLQFLIQYYNGEERAKGNILERFSAQQFPDLHSELNLSSLELGDSALYFCASSVDPSSGVNTEAFFGQGTRLTVV.

The CDR3 coding sequence is TGTGCCAGCAGACCTAACCAGGGCCAGGTTAACTATGGCTACACCTTC. This translates into CASRPNQGQVNYGYTF. V and J are TRBV28 and TRBJ1-2, with D maybe TRBD1 (5 bases). The ends were cut back, 6 bases at V and 1 base at J, with 18 bases in the middle. Germline values: CDR1 MDHEN, CDR2 SYDVKM. The CDR3 totals 16 residues.

This clone showed up just once. V gene TRBV18 combines with J gene TRBJ1-5; D not certain. CDR1 KGHSH and CDR2 LQKENI come from the germline V gene. With 5 bases removed from V and 5 bases from J, the gap between germline ends came to 10 bases. This CDR3 comprises 13 residues. CDR3 loop: CASSSGVDQPQHF. CDR3 sequence (DNA): TGTGCCAGCTCAAGCGGGGTGGATCAGCCCCAGCATTTT.

V is TRBV28 and J is TRBJ1-4; D is possibly TRBD1 (5 bases). This CDR3 is built from 14 residues. With 3 bases removed from V and 2 bases from J, the gap between germline ends came to 7 bases. Germline V CDR1 and CDR2: MDHEN, SYDVKM. CDR3 loop: CASSLGQTNEKLFF. The CDR3, as DNA: TGTGCCAGCAGTTTGGGGCAGACTAATGAAAAACTGTTTTTT. Full variable domain (outside the CDR3, taken from reference TRBV28 and TRBJ1-4): DVKVTQSSRYLVKRTGEKVFLECVQDMDHENMFWYRQDPGLGLRLIYFSYDVKMKEKGDIPEGYSVSREKKERFSLILESASTNQTSMYLCASSLGQTNEKLFFGSGTQLSVL.

For the CDR3, the DNA is TGTGCCAGCAGTTTGAGCAACAGGGCGAATTCACCCCTCCACTTT. This encodes CASSLSNRANSPLHF. The chain joins TRBV28 to TRBJ1-6; D possibly corresponds to TRBD1 (6 bases). The CDR3 has 15 residues. In germline, CDR1 is MDHEN, CDR2 SYDVKM. V was pared by 3 bases and J by 7 bases, with 13 bases between.

The chain uses TRBV28 and TRBJ2-2, with 11 positions matching TRBD2. This CDR3 spans 15 amino acids. V lost 2 bases to trimming and J lost 5 bases; unmatched junction nucleotides: 1. Germline CDR1 MDHEN, CDR2 SYDVKM. CDR3 sequence: CASSLIAGGTGELFF. The DNA for the CDR3 is TGTGCCAGCAGTTTAATAGCGGGAGGGACCGGGGAGCTGTTTTTT.

The V gene is TRBV6-1, the J gene TRBJ2-2, with D possibly matching TRBD2 (5 bases). This CDR3 has 13 residues. The V gene lost 2 bases and the J gene lost 8 bases, with 9 bases spanning the gap. Looked up from germline, CDR1 is MNHNS and CDR2 is SASEGT. DNA for the CDR3: TGTGCCAGCAGTGAACTCCCGGGAGGGGAGCTGTTTTTT. This codes for CASSELPGGELFF.

J is TRBJ2-7 and V is TRBV4-2; 10 bases align to TRBD2. The CDR3 spans 13 residues. Unmatched junction bases numbered 2, after V lost 4 bases and J lost 5 bases. CDR1 and CDR2 (germline): LGHNA, YNFKEQ. CDR3 DNA: TGTGCCAGCAGCCCTCTAGCGGGAGACGAGCAGTACTTC. This gives the protein CASSPLAGDEQYF.

V is TRBV19 and J is TRBJ2-5; D is uncertain. Germline V gives CDR1 LNHDA, CDR2 SQIVND (reference sequence). The CDR3 length is 11 residues. V was cut by 6 bases and J by 5 bases, with 7 bases left in between. Written as DNA, the CDR3 is TGTGCCAGTAGCCAACGGGAGACCCAGTACTTC. This sequence encodes CASSQRETQYF.

This clone came up once. CDR3 sequence (DNA): TGTGCCAGCAGCTTAAATGGCCGAACCTACGAGCAGTACTTC. Translated, it gives CASSLNGRTYEQYF. The chain links TRBV7-9 to TRBJ2-7; D ambiguous. The V and J ends lost 2 bases and 2 bases respectively, with 10 bases between them. Germline CDR1 SEHNR, CDR2 FQNEAQ (reference sequence). This CDR3 spans 14 amino acids.

The CDR3 region is CASSETAGAGNEQFF. The CDR3 bases are TGTGCCAGCAGTGAAACAGCGGGAGCGGGCAATGAGCAGTTCTTC. The rearrangement links TRBV6-1 to TRBJ2-1, with 8 positions matching TRBD2. CDR1 and CDR2 from the germline V gene are MNHNS and SASEGT. Losses at the gene ends were 2 bases for V and 6 bases for J; bases not matched to a gene: 6. The CDR3 sequence is 15 residues long.

V usage is TRBV28 and J usage is TRBJ1-2, with 7 nucleotides matching TRBD1. CDR1 is MDHEN and CDR2 is SYDVKM in the germline V gene. V lost 2 bases and J lost 0; bases outside the gene matches: 12. The length of the CDR3 is 18 residues. CDR3 sequence reads: CASSLNPGQRQPNYGYTF. CDR3 DNA: TGTGCCAGCAGTTTAAATCCGGGACAGCGTCAACCTAACTATGGCTACACCTTC.